This T cell receptor beta chain was identified in a study of Ad26.COV2.S vaccination and SARS-CoV-2 variants. Findings of the study overall: Recipients given vaccine exceeded placebo recipients in spike-specific TCR breadth. Non-spike TCR breadth was similar in vaccine and placebo recipients. The authors reported substantial breadth in spike-specific CD8+ and CD4+ T cell responses after vaccination.

CDR1 is SEHNR and CDR2 is FQNEAQ in the germline V gene (reference sequence). Deletions cut 5 bases from V and 7 bases from J, with 21 bases between. This CDR3 contains 15 residues. Regarding this clone: Its antigen is undetermined.

Measured with immunoSEQ multiplex PCR; TCRdb has only the in-frame clones, and not every one. The sample yields over 110,000 clones, 86% seen once. V and J are TRBV7-9 and TRBJ2-7, with D possibly TRBD2 on 6 matching bases. The receptor was derived from a human donor who had recovered from COVID-19. Sequencing was performed on peripheral blood, taken after recovery from COVID-19. CDR3 nucleotide sequence: TGTGCCAGCAGCCGGGGACCAACTAGCCAAGGGGAGCAGTACTTC. It specifies CASSRGPTSQGEQYF.